Below are 6 T cell receptor beta chains sequenced from a single sample in a study of CD8+ T cells in alopecia areata. Isolated RNA was reverse transcribed into cDNA used as the sequencing template. Sequencing was performed with immunoSEQ multiplex PCR; in TCRdb, only in-frame clones are kept and a portion is missing. The sample holds under 70,000 clones; roughly 60% are singletons and the top ten take approximately 15%. The sample in question was CD8+ T cells sorted from blood, obtained at week 0. These TCRs come from a human donor with alopecia areata.

The chain carries TRBV4-3 and TRBJ1-1; the match to TRBD1 covers 8 bases. Germline CDR1 and CDR2: LGHNA and YSLEER. Germline trimming cut 0 bases from V and 3 bases from J; bases unmatched to any gene: 3. The CDR3 length is 15 residues. The CDR3 nucleotides are TGCGCCAGCAGCCAAGATAACAGGGGGTACACTGAAGCTTTCTTT. Translation gives CASSQDNRGYTEAFF.

In its sample, this clone was seen a few times. The CDR3 DNA sequence: TGTGCCAGCAGTTACACCAGACCGTCTGGGGCCAACGTCCTGACTTTC. Translation: CASSYTRPSGANVLTF. This chain joins TRBV6-5 and TRBJ2-6; D is ambiguous. The V gene lost 2 bases and the J gene lost 1 base, with 9 bases spanning the gap. CDR3 length: 16 amino acids. Germline loops: CDR1 MNHEY, CDR2 SVGAGI.

This clone was counted at least ten times. V is TRBV6-1 and J is TRBJ2-3; TRBD1 matches at 11 bases. This CDR3 contains 15 residues. V shed 1 base, J shed 4 bases, and the junction held 1 base outside the gene matches. CDR1 and CDR2 (germline): MNHNS, SASEGT. CDR3 loop: CASSEGTGGADTQYF. The CDR3 DNA follows: TGTGCCAGCAGTGAAGGGACAGGGGGCGCAGATACGCAGTATTTT.

This rearrangement joins TRBV5-1 to TRBJ2-1, with D tentatively TRBD1 (5 bases). Trimming cost V 1 base and J 5 bases, with 10 bases left between them. Germline values: CDR1 SGHRS, CDR2 YFSETQ. CDR3 size: 14 residues. The CDR3 region is CASSLKQVNNEQFF. The DNA of the CDR3 is TGCGCCAGCAGCTTGAAACAGGTTAACAATGAGCAGTTCTTC.

This clone has a handful of counts. The gene calls are TRBV28 and TRBJ2-4; no firm D call. Germline V CDR1 and CDR2: MDHEN, SYDVKM. Deletions cut 7 bases from V and 8 bases from J, with 18 bases between. There are 14 residues in the CDR3. The CDR3 is CASTSVGNQDIQYF. Here the CDR3 DNA reads TGTGCCAGCACCTCGGTAGGGAATCAGGACATTCAGTACTTC.

Of note for this clone: At one of its ends the junction is not consistent with the germline gene, which may arise from a read error. This chain connects TRBV25-1 to TRBJ1-1; possible D gene TRBD1, 6 bases. The CDR3 sequence is 13 residues long. CDR1 and CDR2 from the germline V gene are MGHDK and SYGVNS. CDR3 sequence reads: CAGSDIRGHEAFF. In DNA form, the CDR3 reads TGTGCCGGCAGTGATATAAGGGGACACGAAGCTTTCTTT.